The next 11 T cell receptor beta chains were all read from a single sample in a study of T-cell reconstitution after alpha-beta-depleted transplantation in children. Unique molecular identifiers were used in preparing the TCRbeta library. TCRdb processed the PCR reads anew with MiXCR; each CDR3 protein has one entry. The repertoire holds some 300,000 distinct CDR3 sequences, with about 9.5% as singletons. The sequenced sample was PBMCs, obtained before TCRalphabeta/CD19-depleted stem cell transplant. Receptors were obtained from a boy under two years old with acute myeloid leukemia, due to receive a stem cell transplant.

This clonotype was found a few times. The chain combines TRBV7-9 with TRBJ1-4; D ambiguous. V was shortened by 5 bases and J by 8 bases, with 18 bases between the two germline ends. The CDR3 consists of 15 residues. Germline loops: CDR1 SEHNR, CDR2 FQNEAQ (reference sequence). CDR3 sequence (DNA): TGTGCCAGCAGCCCCTGGACCCCTCAAGGAGAAAAACTGTTTTTT. It yields the protein CASSPWTPQGEKLFF.

The sample holds a few counts of this clonotype. The CDR3: CSAGGQASTDTQYF. The DNA for the CDR3 is TGCAGTGCTGGGGGACAGGCCAGCACAGATACGCAGTATTTT. The chain links TRBV20-1 to TRBJ2-3; TRBD1 matches at 8 bases. CDR3 length: 14 amino acids. The V and J ends lost 5 bases and 0 bases, in that order; junction bases with no gene match: 4. Germline CDR1 is DFQATT and CDR2 is SNEGSKA (reference sequence).

Only one count was recorded for this clonotype. A much larger clone lies a single base off, so this may be a read error. The CDR3 loop reads CASGLNTGDLFF. DNA for the CDR3: TGTGCCAGTGGCCTAAACACCGGGGACCTGTTTTTT. The chain has TRBV7-3 and TRBJ2-2; D possibly matches TRBD1 or TRBD2 (5 bases each). CDR1 SGHTA and CDR2 FQGTGA come from the germline V gene. The CDR3 sequence is 12 residues long.

This clonotype was found many times. The rearrangement joins TRBV7-9 to TRBJ2-1; 10 bases map to TRBD1. From germline, CDR1 is SEHNR and CDR2 FQNEAQ (reference sequence). Trimming at V came to 4 bases and at J to 6 bases, leaving 3 bases not matched to a gene. This CDR3 region has 14 residues. Here the CDR3 DNA reads TGTGCCAGCAGCTATTGGACAGGGGGCAATGAGCAGTTCTTC. It specifies CASSYWTGGNEQFF.

This clonotype was observed at least ten times. The V gene is TRBV5-1, the J gene TRBJ1-6; 9 nucleotides match TRBD1. The V segment lost 1 base and the J segment 9 bases; nucleotides outside the gene matches: 11. There are 17 residues in the CDR3. Germline V gene lookup returns CDR1 SGHRS and CDR2 YFSETQ. CDR3 sequence: CASSLRLTGTGISPLHF. The DNA of the CDR3 is TGCGCCAGCAGCTTGCGCCTAACCGGGACAGGGATTTCACCCCTCCACTTT.

This clonotype was counted at least ten times. The chain has TRBV9 and TRBJ2-7; D may be TRBD2 (5 bases). The V end was cut by 0 bases, the J end by 5 bases, with 12 bases between. The V gene's germline CDR1 is SGDLS and CDR2 YYNGEE. The CDR3 covers 14 residues. The CDR3 protein is CASSVASGRHEQYF. Here the CDR3 DNA reads TGTGCCAGCAGCGTAGCTAGTGGGAGACACGAGCAGTACTTC.

This clonotype was counted many times. The chain combines TRBV5-1 with TRBJ1-2; maybe TRBD1 (5 bases). The CDR3 has 15 amino acids. V was clipped by 4 bases and J by 2 bases, with 15 bases between them. Germline V lookup: CDR1 SGHRS, CDR2 YFSETQ. CDR3 in DNA: TGCGCCAGCAGCACCTTGGGGGTGTCGAACTATGGCTACACCTTC. Its protein is CASSTLGVSNYGYTF.

The V gene is TRBV23-1, the J gene TRBJ2-7, with D tentatively TRBD1 (5 bases). TRBV23-1 falls under the ORF class, with uncertain function. This CDR3 region has 12 residues. The V end was cut by 7 bases, the J end by 2 bases, with 9 bases between. For the CDR3, the DNA is TGCGCCAGCAATACAGGTCCCTACGAGCAGTACTTC. Translated: CASNTGPYEQYF.

This clonotype was detected many times. The V and J genes are TRBV6-5 and TRBJ1-3; perhaps TRBD1 as D (5 bases). V lost 4 bases and J 4 bases, leaving 8 bases between the germline ends. This CDR3 has 13 residues. The germline CDR1 and CDR2 sequences are MNHEY and SVGAGI. The CDR3 loop is CASSLRTGNTIYF. CDR3 DNA: TGTGCCAGCAGTTTGAGGACAGGAAACACCATATATTTT.

Of note for this clonotype: This may be a read error, as it is one base from a much larger clone. The gene calls are TRBV29-1 and TRBJ1-1, with a possible D match to TRBD1 (6 bases). Germline lookup yields CDR1 SQVTM and CDR2 ANQGSEA. This CDR3 has 15 residues. Trimming removed 4 bases from V and 5 bases from J, with 20 bases in between. DNA for the CDR3: TGCAGCGTTGCTGGGGCTTGGGGGGGCAAAACTGAAGCTTTCTTT. Its protein is CSVAGAWGGKTEAFF.

In its sample, this clonotype was seen many times. This rearrangement joins TRBV7-2 to TRBJ2-1; maybe TRBD2 (5 bases). Per germline, CDR1 SGHTA and CDR2 FQGNSA. The CDR3 runs 16 residues. V was cut by 6 bases and J by 2 bases, with 17 bases left in between. Here the CDR3 DNA reads TGTGCCAGCAGTACTTCTGCTAGCCTCCCCTACAATGAGCAGTTCTTC. Its protein product is CASSTSASLPYNEQFF.